These 26 T cell receptor beta chains were sequenced from one sample in a study of CD8+CD57+ T cells in acquired aplastic anemia. Genomic DNA was employed as the template in profiling TCR beta VDJ and CDR3. TCRdb analysed the reads with MiXCR anew, one entry per CDR3 protein. The table lists about 160,000 distinct CDR3 sequences, 47% of them singletons, with around 2.9% in the top ten. Patients who underwent sequencing had shown CD8+CD57+ cell expansion by flow cytometry. The sample taken for sequencing was sorted CD4+, CD8+, or CD8+CD57+ T cells (not recorded which) from PBMCs. These receptors all stem from a human donor with aplastic anemia.

This clonotype was observed a few times. V usage is TRBV29-1 and J usage is TRBJ2-5, with a weak D call TRBD1 (6 bases). Germline CDR1 reads SQVTM; CDR2 reads ANQGSEA. The CDR3 totals 13 residues. Trimming left V 4 bases short and J 5 bases short, with 14 bases between. The CDR3 reads CSVGGQGHETQYF. For the CDR3, the DNA is TGCAGCGTTGGGGGGCAGGGGCACGAGACCCAGTACTTC.

This clonotype was detected ten times or more. CDR3 sequence reads: CASSVGPSGSHQETQYF. The DNA of the CDR3 is TGTGCCAGCAGCGTAGGCCCTAGCGGGAGTCATCAAGAGACCCAGTACTTC. The rearrangement uses TRBV9 and TRBJ2-5; TRBD2 agrees at 10 bases. Germline V gene lookup returns CDR1 SGDLS and CDR2 YYNGEE. V gave up 0 bases and J gave up 2 bases; unmatched junction bases: 7. This CDR3 has 17 amino acids. Variable domain in full (rest from reference TRBV9 and TRBJ2-5): DSGVTQTPKHLITATGQRVTLRCSPRSGDLSVYWYQQSLDQGLQFLIQYYNGEERAKGNILERFSAQQFPDLHSELNLSSLELGDSALYFCASSVGPSGSHQETQYFGPGTRLLVL.

The chain uses TRBV29-1 and TRBJ2-5; possibly TRBD2 for D (5 bases). CDR3 length equals 14 residues. In germline, CDR1 is SQVTM, CDR2 ANQGSEA. Between the trimmed V and J ends, which lost 3 bases and 5 bases, there was a span of 16 bases. The CDR3 spells CSVDGWAGEETQYF. For the CDR3, the DNA is TGCAGCGTTGACGGCTGGGCTGGGGAGGAGACCCAGTACTTC.

The gene calls are TRBV29-1 and TRBJ1-2; 8 nucleotides match TRBD1. Trimming cost V 5 bases and J 4 bases; bases outside gene matches: 6. The CDR3 is 13 amino acids. CDR1 is SQVTM and CDR2 is ANQGSEA in the germline V gene. CDR3 loop: CSVRQDRAYGYTF. For the CDR3, the DNA is TGCAGCGTTCGCCAGGACAGGGCCTATGGCTACACCTTC.

This clonotype was recorded a few times. This rearrangement joins TRBV11-2 to TRBJ1-4; 7 nucleotides line up with TRBD1. Germline CDR1 reads SGHAT; CDR2 reads FQNNGV. J was trimmed by 3 bases and V by 4 bases; bases with no gene match: 5. This CDR3 contains 15 residues. The DNA of the CDR3 is TGTGCCAGCAGCTCCCGGGACAGTTCTAATGAAAAACTGTTTTTT. Translated, it gives CASSSRDSSNEKLFF.

This clonotype occurred many times. This rearrangement joins TRBV6-1 to TRBJ2-7, with a weak D call TRBD1 (6 bases). V was trimmed by 2 bases and J by 2 bases, leaving 16 bases between them. CDR3 length: 16 residues. Germline CDR1 MNHNS, CDR2 SASEGT. The CDR3 nucleotides are TGTGCCAGCAGTGAATTTGGTCGGGACACGACCTACGAGCAGTACTTC. This translates into CASSEFGRDTTYEQYF.

The genes are TRBV9 and TRBJ1-6; D gene uncertain. In germline, CDR1 is SGDLS, CDR2 YYNGEE. The CDR3 is 11 residues long. Between the trimmed V and J ends, which lost 4 bases and 10 bases, there was a span of 6 bases. Here the CDR3 DNA reads TGTGCCAGCAGCTCCCCGTCACCCCTCCACTTT. Protein product: CASSSPSPLHF.

This clonotype was seen many times. V is TRBV10-1 and J is TRBJ1-2; D may be TRBD1 (6 bases). Trimming stripped 6 bases from V and 13 bases from J, with 15 bases between. The length of the CDR3 is 11 residues. Germline-derived CDR1 and CDR2 are WNHNN and SYGVQD (reference sequence). CDR3 sequence: CASRGGSRCTF. The DNA of the CDR3 is TGCGCCAGCAGAGGGGGTTCTCGCTGCACCTTC.

Comment on this clonotype: A much larger clone differs by one base, so this may be a read error. V gene TRBV5-1 combines with J gene TRBJ2-1; TRBD2 matches 12 bases. The CDR3 contains 16 residues. V was pared by 0 bases and J by 6 bases, with 4 bases of the junction left unmatched. Germline values: CDR1 SGHRS, CDR2 YFSETQ. The CDR3 nucleotides are TGCGCCAGCAGCTTGGAACTAGCGGGAGGTAGCAATGAGCAGTTCTTC. It is translated as CASSLELAGGSNEQFF.

This clonotype showed up just once. This could be a read error, since a much larger clone is one nucleotide away. The CDR3 carries no conserved terminal phenylalanine or tryptophan, so it likely arises from a read error. The V call is TRBV13, the J call TRBJ1-5, with 8 bases aligning to TRBD1. CDR1 PRHDT and CDR2 FYEKMQ come from the germline V gene (reference sequence). J gave up 1 base and V 0 bases, and 5 bases lay outside the gene matches. CDR3 length equals 17 residues. For the CDR3, the DNA is TGTGCCAGCAGCTTAGGACAGGGGGTAGGGAGCAATCAGCCCCAGCATCTT. Translated: CASSLGQGVGSNQPQHL.

The V and J genes are TRBV15 and TRBJ2-7; 10 bases fit TRBD1. The J segment lost 5 bases and the V segment lost 3 bases, leaving 4 bases of the junction unmatched. Per the germline V gene, CDR1 is LNHNV and CDR2 is YYDKDF (reference sequence). This CDR3 comprises 14 residues. Here the CDR3 DNA reads TGTGCCACCAGCAGCAGACAGGGGGCAAACGAGCAGTACTTC. Amino acids: CATSSRQGANEQYF.

This clonotype was recorded a few times. A much larger clonotype is one base distant, so this may be a read error. The chain combines TRBV7-2 with TRBJ2-7; 9 bases are a match to TRBD1. CDR3 length: 15 amino acids. V lost 6 bases, J lost 10 bases, and 16 bases stayed unmatched. CDR1 and CDR2 (germline): SGHTA, FQGNSA. The CDR3 loop reads CASSPSGTGNSDQYF. The CDR3, as DNA: TGTGCCAGCAGTCCGTCCGGGACAGGGAATTCCGACCAGTACTTC.

The V gene is TRBV4-3, the J gene TRBJ1-5; D unresolved. Germline V CDR1 and CDR2: LGHNA, YSLEER. Trimming took off 0 bases at V and 1 base at J, with 10 bases between the two ends. The length of the CDR3 is 16 residues. Here the CDR3 DNA reads TGCGCCAGCAGCCAAGAAGCCCATTCGAGCAATCAGCCCCAGCATTTT. It encodes CASSQEAHSSNQPQHF.

This clonotype came up many times. The gene calls are TRBV20-1 and TRBJ1-4, with TRBD1 matching 8 bases. The CDR3 is 13 residues long. With V trimmed by 4 bases and J by 7 bases, 5 bases remained unmatched. Germline CDR1 and CDR2: DFQATT and SNEGSKA (reference sequence). The CDR3 spells CSAITGGGEKLFF. CDR3 sequence (DNA): TGCAGTGCTATAACAGGGGGAGGTGAAAAACTGTTTTTT.

The chain has TRBV10-3 and TRBJ2-1; 7 nucleotides agree with TRBD2. V lost 3 bases, J lost 2 bases, and 4 bases stayed unmatched. The CDR3 has 15 residues. Germline values: CDR1 ENHRY, CDR2 SYGVKD. The CDR3 DNA sequence: TGTGCCATCAGTGACGGGAGCGGGGCCTACAATGAGCAGTTCTTC. Translation gives CAISDGSGAYNEQFF.

The V and J genes are TRBV19 and TRBJ2-7; 8 positions agree with TRBD1. This CDR3 is 14 amino acids long. The ends lost 4 bases at V and 3 bases at J; junction bases unmatched: 5. The germline CDR1 and CDR2 sequences are LNHDA and SQIVND (reference sequence). In nucleotides, the CDR3 is TGTGCCAGTAGTACCCGGGACAGGTACTACGAGCAGTACTTC. Translating it yields CASSTRDRYYEQYF.

The chain employs TRBV10-1 and TRBJ2-1; D possibly uses TRBD1 or TRBD2 (5 bases each). The CDR3 contains 16 residues. Germline V gene sequence: CDR1 WNHNN, CDR2 SYGVQD (reference sequence). V gave up 6 bases and J gave up 5 bases, with 20 bases separating them. The CDR3 protein is CASSRTPGPTHNEQFF. The CDR3 DNA reads TGCGCCAGCAGCCGAACCCCGGGACCAACCCACAATGAGCAGTTCTTC.

This clonotype occurred many times. The J gene is TRBJ2-3, the V gene TRBV6-5; D remains ambiguous. CDR1 is MNHEY and CDR2 is SVGAGI in the germline V gene. Trimming removed 2 bases from V and 5 bases from J, with 8 bases in between. This CDR3 is built from 13 residues. CDR3 region: CASSYDTGDTQYF. The CDR3 coding sequence is TGTGCCAGCAGTTACGACACTGGAGATACGCAGTATTTT.

This clonotype was detected many times. The gene calls are TRBV2 and TRBJ2-3, with 8 bases identical to TRBD2. Germline trimming cut 6 bases from V and 4 bases from J; bases unmatched to any gene: 12. The germline gives CDR1 SNHLY, CDR2 FYNNEI. The CDR3 sequence is 16 residues long. CDR3 sequence: CASSPPGLGGSDTQYF. The CDR3 nucleotides read TGTGCCAGCAGCCCACCGGGACTAGGAGGGTCAGATACGCAGTATTTT.

Many counts were recorded for this clonotype. J is TRBJ1-5 and V is TRBV24-1; the D is unclear. This CDR3 has 13 residues. The V end was cut by 5 bases, the J end by 3 bases, with 7 bases between. The germline gives CDR1 KGHDR, CDR2 SFDVKD. CDR3 sequence: CATSGGPNQPQHF. CDR3 coding DNA: TGTGCCACCAGTGGAGGCCCCAATCAGCCCCAGCATTTT.

The J gene is TRBJ1-2, the V gene TRBV7-9, with D unresolved. The germline gives CDR1 SEHNR, CDR2 FQNEAQ (reference sequence). The CDR3 has 13 residues. CDR3 DNA sequence: TGTGCAAGCTTAGGGCCGCCGCATGAGGGCTACACCTTC. Its translation: CASLGPPHEGYTF.

This clonotype was counted a few times. V is TRBV29-1 and J is TRBJ1-1; no clear D. The germline gives CDR1 SQVTM, CDR2 ANQGSEA. The CDR3 consists of 11 residues. The germline V and J ends were trimmed by 4 bases and 0 bases, with 3 bases remaining between them. This CDR3 is CSVALNTEAFF. The CDR3 nucleotides read TGCAGCGTTGCCCTGAACACTGAAGCTTTCTTT.

The gene calls are TRBV7-2 and TRBJ2-7; D not resolved. The CDR3 extends over 13 amino acids. V lost 5 bases, J lost 5 bases, and 13 bases lay in between. From germline, CDR1 is SGHTA and CDR2 FQGNSA. Here the CDR3 DNA reads TGTGCCAGCAGCCCTTTGAGTCGGGACGAGCAGTACTTC. It codes for CASSPLSRDEQYF.

With respect to this clonotype: Since a much larger clone is just one base distant, this may be a read error. The genes are TRBV5-4 and TRBJ2-1; maybe TRBD1 (5 bases). V dropped 7 bases and J dropped 6 bases, with 17 bases sitting between them. Germline CDR1 and CDR2: SGHNT and YYREEE (reference sequence). This CDR3 is built from 14 residues. The CDR3 region is CASRSGRVGNEQFF. The DNA of the CDR3 is TGTGCCAGCCGCTCCGGCAGGGTAGGCAATGAGCAGTTCTTC. Full variable domain (rest looked up from reference TRBV5-4 and TRBJ2-1): ETGVTQSPTHLIKTRGQQVTLRCSSQSGHNTVSWYQQALGQGPQFIFQYYREEENGRGNFPPRFSGLQFPNYSSELNVNALELDDSALYLCASRSGRVGNEQFFGPGTRLTVL.

This chain connects TRBV7-9 to TRBJ2-7; possible D gene TRBD1, 6 bases. CDR3 length: 13 residues. Germline V lookup: CDR1 SEHNR, CDR2 FQNEAQ (reference sequence). V dropped 8 bases and J dropped 3 bases, with 14 bases sitting between them. This CDR3 reads CASGRTENYEQYF. The CDR3 nucleotides are TGTGCCAGCGGCCGGACAGAGAACTACGAGCAGTACTTC.

The genes are TRBV27 and TRBJ2-6, with D tentatively TRBD2 (5 bases). The CDR3 is made up of 16 amino acids. CDR1 is MNHEY, CDR2 SMNVEV, per germline (reference sequence). V dropped 3 bases and J dropped 0 bases, with 9 bases sitting between them. CDR3: CASSFFGSSGANVLTF. CDR3 sequence (DNA): TGTGCCAGCAGTTTTTTTGGGAGCTCTGGGGCCAACGTCCTGACTTTC.